The sequence of this TCR beta chain was determined in a study of shared clonotypes between healthy human individuals. Germline values: CDR1 MNHEY, CDR2 SMNVEV (reference sequence). The J segment lost 7 bases and the V segment lost 6 bases, leaving 14 bases of the junction unmatched. This CDR3 spans 17 amino acids. Sequencing was performed with immunoSEQ multiplex PCR; in TCRdb, only in-frame clones are kept and a portion is missing. The sample lists approximately 1.5 million clones, approximately 98.5% occurring once. The gene calls are TRBV27 and TRBJ2-7, with 14 nucleotides matching TRBD2. This clonotype was obtained from a man aged 25-40 years in good health. The sequencing sample was made of naive CD4+ T cells sorted from blood. As to subset: CD45RA+ positively selected. The DNA of the CDR3 is TGTGCCAGCAGCCTCGGGACTAGCGGGAGAGGGGAGAAGGAGCAGTACTTC. Its translation is CASSLGTSGRGEKEQYF.